This passage covers 26 T cell receptor delta chains from one sample sequenced in a study of gamma-delta T cells after stem cell transplantation. TCRdb reprocessed the RT-PCR reads through CATT. The profile shows 1,200 to 1,500 delta-chain clones, 2.2% of them singletons. The source material was gamma-delta T cells. All receptors derive from a human donor. It is not recorded whose cells these are; they may come from a transplant donor.

Comment on this clone: A far bigger clonotype differs at one base, so this is likely a read error. V usage is TRDV1 and J usage is TRDJ1; 8 nucleotides line up with TRDD3. This CDR3 is built from 19 residues. The V gene's germline CDR1 is TSWWSYY and CDR2 QGS. Trimming took 2 bases from V and 0 from J; bases not matched to a gene: 14. CDR3 sequence reads: CALGEAWATSLGDTDKLIF. CDR3 bases: TGTGCTCTTGGGGAAGCGTGGGCTACTTCACTGGGGGACACCGATAAACTCATCTTT.

This clone is labeled large (0.1 to 1%). V usage is TRDV2 and J usage is TRDJ1; 8 bases fit TRDD3. J gave up 10 bases and V 2 bases, and 14 bases lay outside the gene matches. Germline-derived CDR1 and CDR2 are GEAIGNYY and EKD. The CDR3 is made up of 15 amino acids. CDR3 in DNA: TGTGCCTGTGACAGTTGGGGATACAACCAAAGCAGACTCATCTTT. It yields the protein CACDSWGYNQSRLIF.

Regarding this clone: A far larger clone lies a single base away; this is likely a read error. The J gene is TRDJ1, the V gene TRDV2; TRDD2 might be the D (5 bases). CDR1 and CDR2 (germline): GEAIGNYY, EKD. The CDR3 is 16 amino acids. For the CDR3, the DNA is TGTGCCCGTGACACCGCGGAGCCTTCGTTCCCTCGTGGACTCATCTTT. This translates into CARDTAEPSFPRGLIF.

J is TRDJ1 and V is TRDV1; 11 nucleotides match TRDD3. This CDR3 has 20 amino acids. J gave up 2 bases and V 0 bases, and 14 bases lay outside the gene matches. The germline V gene has CDR1 TSWWSYY and CDR2 QGS. The CDR3 coding sequence is TGTGCTCTTGGGGAACTAGTCGATGTCTGGGGGATACCGCCGACCGATAAACTCATCTTT. It codes for CALGELVDVWGIPPTDKLIF.

This clone showed up just a few times. V and J are TRDV2 and TRDJ1; TRDD3 matches at 12 bases. Germline CDR1 and CDR2: GEAIGNYY and EKD. J was trimmed by 1 base and V by 0 bases; bases with no gene match: 8. CDR3 size: 18 residues. The CDR3 DNA reads TGTGCCTGTGACACCTTACTGGGGGATACTAGGGTCACCGATAAACTCATCTTT. It yields the protein CACDTLLGDTRVTDKLIF.

Details on this clone: TCRdb pairs this DNA with a much larger clone's protein that differs at residue 20, likely a read error; the protein shown was translated from the DNA. The CDR3 protein is CASSRGLPSLYWGYFPDYTGKLIF. CDR3 nucleotide sequence: TGTGCCTCCAGCAGAGGCCTTCCATCCCTCTACTGGGGATATTTCCCCGACTACACCGGTAAACTCATCTTT. V is TRDV3 and J is TRDJ1; a weak D match, TRDD3 (7 bases). The CDR3 length is 24 residues. Germline CDR1 TVYSNPD, CDR2 GDNSRS (reference sequence).

This clone was observed a few times. It is likely a read error: a sequence one base away is far more abundant. Other DNA sequences in this specimen translate into the identical CDR3. The chain employs TRDV1 and TRDJ1; 11 bases agree with TRDD3. The CDR3 is 18 residues long. The V and J ends lost 9 bases and 3 bases, in that order; junction bases with no gene match: 18. Germline V gene sequence: CDR1 TSWWSYY, CDR2 QGS. The CDR3 region is CALGLLRTSWGIPDKLIF. The CDR3 region has the DNA TGTGCTCTCGGACTCCTTCGGACGTCCTGGGGGATACCCGATAAACTCATCTTT.

This clone is termed medium-sized. Different DNA sequences within this sample yield the same CDR3. The chain links TRDV1 to TRDJ1; 13 nucleotides line up with TRDD3. Germline lookup yields CDR1 TSWWSYY and CDR2 QGS. This CDR3 contains 22 residues. V gave up 1 base and J gave up 0 bases; unmatched junction bases: 17. The CDR3 loop is CALGEPIPTPTGGYANTDKLIF. The CDR3 nucleotides read TGTGCTCTTGGGGAACCTATTCCTACTCCAACTGGGGGATACGCTAACACCGATAAACTCATCTTT.

This clone is medium-sized by share. This chain links TRAV29/DV5 with TRDJ1; TRDD3 agrees at 11 bases. Germline V gene sequence: CDR1 NSMFDY, CDR2 ISSIKDK. V lost 0 bases to trimming and J lost 6 bases; unmatched junction nucleotides: 25. CDR3 length: 21 residues. Here the CDR3 DNA reads TGTGCAGCAAGCGGGCAGGGAACGGGAGTATCTGGGGGATACTATCCGAATAAACTCATCTTT. It translates to CAASGQGTGVSGGYYPNKLIF.

This clone is classed as large. A far larger clone is one nucleotide away, so this likely arose from a read error. Other DNA sequences in this sample translate to the same CDR3. This sequence joins TRDV2 and TRDJ1; 7 bases map to TRDD3. Germline loops: CDR1 GEAIGNYY, CDR2 EKD. There are 17 residues in the CDR3. CDR3 sequence: CACDPAEGDSYTDKLIF. In DNA form, the CDR3 reads TGTGCCTGTGACCCCGCCGAGGGGGATTCGTACACCGATAAGCTCATCTTT.

This clone has just a few counts. J is TRDJ1 and V is TRDV1; 13 nucleotides align to TRDD3. The J segment lost 1 base and the V segment lost 5 bases, leaving 16 bases of the junction unmatched. The V gene's germline CDR1 is TSWWSYY and CDR2 QGS. The CDR3 consists of 20 residues. The DNA for the CDR3 is TGTGCTCTTGGGCAAAAGGCCTTCTACTGGGGGATACGCTCCACCGATAAACTCATCTTT. Translation gives CALGQKAFYWGIRSTDKLIF.

There are a few counts of this clone. This likely came from a read error, as a far larger clone is one base away. This specimen includes other DNA sequences encoding the same CDR3. The rearrangement uses TRDV2 and TRDJ1, with D unresolved. With 3 bases removed from V and 0 bases from J, the gap between germline ends came to 13 bases. The CDR3 has 15 amino acids. Germline V lookup: CDR1 GEAIGNYY, CDR2 EKD. CDR3 nucleotides: TGTGCCTGTGACCCCCTCGCCCCATACACCGATAAACTCATCTTT. Translation gives CACDPLAPYTDKLIF.

This clone ranks as medium-sized. A far larger clone is only one base removed, so a read error is likely. Other DNA sequences from this sample encode an identical CDR3 as well. The V and J genes are TRDV2 and TRDJ1; 7 nucleotides line up with TRDD3. CDR1 GEAIGNYY and CDR2 EKD come from the germline V gene. The CDR3 has 17 amino acids. This CDR3 reads CACDPAEGDSYTDKLIF. DNA of the CDR3: TGTGCCTGTGACCCCGCCGAGGGGGATTCGTACACCGACAAACTCATCTTT.

A word on this clone: A far larger clone is one base from this, pointing to a likely read error. The CDR3 sequence: CACDTGRLGDSWDTRQMFF. The DNA of the CDR3 is TGTGCCTGTGACACCGGTAGACTGGGGGATTCCTGGGACACCCGACAGATGTTTTTC. The chain uses TRDV2 and TRDJ3; 10 bases fit TRDD3. Germline V gives CDR1 GEAIGNYY, CDR2 EKD. Trimming took 0 bases from V and 1 from J; bases not matched to a gene: 5. The CDR3 runs 19 residues.

By sample share, this clone is large. The sample carries other DNA sequences with the same CDR3. The chain links TRDV2 to TRDJ3, with 11 nucleotides matching TRDD3. J was trimmed by 0 bases and V by 3 bases; bases with no gene match: 9. Germline loops: CDR1 GEAIGNYY, CDR2 EKD. The CDR3 runs 20 residues. The CDR3 DNA reads as TGTGCCTGTGACTCCCCTACTGGGGGATATCTCTCCTGGGACACCCGACAGATGTTTTTC. As protein: CACDSPTGGYLSWDTRQMFF.

This clone came up a few times. TCRdb and the translated DNA give different amino acids at residue 8; the protein presented here is the one translated from the DNA. The V gene is TRDV1, the J gene TRDJ1; 13 nucleotides match TRDD3. The CDR3 length is 25 residues. Trimming took 0 bases from V and 2 from J; bases not matched to a gene: 27. Germline CDR1 is TSWWSYY and CDR2 is QGS. The CDR3 loop is CALGELRDRLYWGIREGRDTDKLIF. The CDR3 DNA reads as TGTGCTCTTGGGGAACTTCGAGACAGATTATACTGGGGGATACGGGAGGGTCGAGATACCGATAAACTCATCTTT.

As to this clone: Only one base separates this from a far larger clonotype, so it likely reflects a read error. Distinct nucleotide sequences in the sample also encode this CDR3. This sequence joins TRDV2 and TRDJ1, with 8 bases matching TRDD3. Germline-derived CDR1 and CDR2 are GEAIGNYY and EKD. CDR3 length: 16 residues. With V trimmed by 7 bases and J by 0 bases, 12 bases remained unmatched. The CDR3 DNA reads as TGTGCCTGCGACTTACTGGGGGTCCCGTACACCGATAAACTCATCTTT. It translates to CACDLLGVPYTDKLIF.

Concerning this clone: It is likely a read error: a sequence one base away is far more abundant. This chain connects TRDV2 to TRDJ1; a possible D gene is TRDD3 (6 bases). V was clipped by 0 bases and J by 1 base, with 11 bases between them. The CDR3 covers 15 residues. Germline V gene lookup returns CDR1 GEAIGNYY and CDR2 EKD. The CDR3 bases are TGTGCCTGTGACACCGCGGGGGAAGTCACCGATAAACTCATCTTT. As protein: CACDTAGEVTDKLIF.

As regards this clone: With a far larger clone one base away, a read error is the likely cause. V gene TRDV2 combines with J gene TRDJ3; TRDD3 agrees at 8 bases. CDR1 and CDR2 (germline): GEAIGNYY, EKD. This CDR3 contains 18 residues. V was pared by 3 bases and J by 2 bases, with 8 bases of the junction left unmatched. CDR3 sequence reads: CACDSVPGDTWDTRQMFF. The CDR3 DNA reads as TGTGCCTGTGACTCAGTACCGGGGGATACCTGGGACACCCGACAGATGTTTTTC.

Only a few counts were recorded for this clone. A much larger clone is a single base away; this may be a read error. V gene TRDV1 combines with J gene TRDJ1; 13 bases line up with TRDD3. In germline, CDR1 is TSWWSYY, CDR2 QGS. This CDR3 is built from 21 residues. CDR3 residues: CALGELFNPTGGYVGTDKLTF. DNA of the CDR3: TGTGCTCTTGGGGAACTTTTTAACCCCACTGGGGGATACGTCGGGACCGATAAACTCACCTTT.

By share, this clone ranks as medium-sized. This rearrangement joins TRDV3 to TRDJ1, with 7 bases identical to TRDD3. Looked up from germline, CDR1 is TVYSNPD and CDR2 is GDNSRS (reference sequence). The CDR3 extends over 17 amino acids. The J segment lost 0 bases and the V segment lost 1 base, leaving 14 bases of the junction unmatched. CDR3 DNA: TGTGCCTTTATGCACTGGGGAACTTCATACGACACCGATAAACTCATCTTT. Amino acids: CAFMHWGTSYDTDKLIF.

Details on this clone: TCRdb assigns this DNA the protein of a much larger clone, which departs from its translation at residue 3; this likely reflects a read error, and the protein shown comes from translating the DNA. The V gene is TRDV2, the J gene TRDJ3; 11 positions match TRDD3. This CDR3 contains 20 residues. Germline V gene sequence: CDR1 GEAIGNYY, CDR2 EKD. CDR3 region: CARDSPTGGYLSWDTRQMFF. The CDR3 region has the DNA TGTGCCCGTGACTCCCCTACTGGGGGATATCTCTCCTGGGACACCCGACAGATGTTTTTC.

The sample holds a few counts of this clone. A read error may be the cause here, since a much bigger clone is one base away. The V gene is TRDV1, the J gene TRDJ1, with 8 bases fitting TRDD3. The V gene end was trimmed by 5 bases and the J gene end by 1 base; junction bases not matched to a gene: 24. This CDR3 is built from 21 residues. CDR1 is TSWWSYY and CDR2 is QGS in the germline V gene. DNA of the CDR3: TGTGCTCTTGGGTACGTTCCTTTTTACCGCTGGGGGACCGCGTGCACCGATAAACTCATCTTT. Its protein is CALGYVPFYRWGTACTDKLIF.

Turning to this clone: A far bigger clonotype differs at one base, so this is likely a read error. The same CDR3 arises from other DNA sequences in this sample as well. The rearrangement uses TRDV2 and TRDJ2; TRDD3 matches 7 bases. Germline V gene sequence: CDR1 GEAIGNYY, CDR2 EKD. This CDR3 comprises 19 residues. The CDR3 DNA is TGTGCCTGTGACACCGTACTGGGGAGCAAGAGGTTTATGACCGCACAACTCTTCTTT. Amino acid sequence: CACDTVLGSKRFMTAQLFF.

Comment on this clone: A much larger clone lies a single base off, so this may be a read error. J is TRDJ1 and V is TRDV2; 13 bases are a match to TRDD3. The CDR3 is 19 residues long. J lost 4 bases, V lost 3 bases, and 16 bases had no gene match. Germline V gene lookup returns CDR1 GEAIGNYY and CDR2 EKD. The CDR3 bases are TGTGCCTGTGACGCCGTTACGAGTACTGGGGGATACGCCGGCGATAAACTCATCTTT. Protein sequence: CACDAVTSTGGYAGDKLIF.

This clone was found a few times. A much bigger clone sits one base away, suggesting this may be a read error. V gene TRDV1 combines with J gene TRDJ1; tentatively, D is TRDD2 (5 bases). The CDR3 sequence is 18 residues long. The germline V and J ends were trimmed by 0 bases and 0 bases, with 17 bases remaining between them. Germline-derived CDR1 and CDR2 are TSWWSYY and QGS. DNA for the CDR3: TGTGCTCTTGGGGAACTAATTCCTGGAAAGCGGTACACCGATAAACTCATCTTT. Encoded protein: CALGELIPGKRYTDKLIF.